These T cell receptor beta chains were read from a single sample in a study of T cell repertoires in cytomegalovirus infection. One entry per CDR3 protein, called by TCRdb with MiXCR from the reads. The sample records 350,000 to 550,000 distinct CDR3 sequences, about 33% being singletons. The specimen was PBMCs. The origin of the receptors is a human donor in good health (CMV status not recorded). Some clones in this sample may be carry-over from other donors' samples. Both conserved end residues are trimmed from each CDR3.

TRBV12-3/TRBV12-4 13 ASSPGTDITYEQY
TRBV15 12 ATSKGQGRAEAF
TRBV7-6 13 ASSLRVRSYNEQF
TRBV6-1 15 ASSEPPGQGVGYGYT
TRBV6-5 15 ASSYFPSRPSGNTIY
TRBV5-6 13 ASSPFDRGRETQY
TRBV12-3/TRBV12-4 13 ASSQGTVNNQPQH
TRBV5-1 14 ASSLSTDWGDYEQY
TRBV27 12 ASSAPGKNTEAF
TRBV5-1 14 ASSSGTVELNTEAF
TRBV7-3 12 ASSHTGPNSPLH
TRBV6-5 13 ASSYSGLLDTEAF
TRBV12-3/TRBV12-4 10 ASAASGTEAF
TRBV5-1 12 ASRSQANTGELF
TRBV11-2 14 ASSLERRLRTGELF
TRBV24-1 10 ATAGEDQPQH
TRBV6-2/TRBV6-3 15 ASRNLPTGAYNQPQH
TRBV12-3/TRBV12-4 12 ASSLATGGGELF
TRBV7-6 15 ASSTGDSVSSGNTIY
TRBV29-1 16 SVDPSIAIAGGRGEQF
TRBV7-8 14 ASSLAGTGGGYGYT
TRBV4-1 13 DSSQEALAGRTQY
TRBV28 10 ASRERAYGYT
TRBV4-1 17 ASSQVMKTGGGGSTEAF
TRBV28 12 ASSLSGLFYGYT
TRBV7-2 13 ASSFPAAGNTEAF
TRBV7-9 14 ASSSNRGQGANIQY
TRBV7-2 11 ASKESGNYEQY
TRBV15 13 ATSRVGRGEETQY
TRBV6-5 13 ASSYSRTSGNTIY
TRBV5-1 11 ASTMTGGNEQY
TRBV11-2 17 ASSLWFGTSGGAGYEQY
TRBV2 8 ATAGVGYT
TRBV7-8 10 ASSLERGTQY
TRBV7-8 16 ASSLVGQGRYSNQPQH
TRBV7-2 12 ASSSTGMKTEDF
TRBV7-4 14 ASSSRREGITDTQY
TRBV3-1 14 ASSQDPHPSTSPLH
TRBV6-1 11 ASSEVGVNEQF
TRBV7-2 11 ASSLRRYTEAF
TRBV12-3/TRBV12-4 9 ATQANTEAF
TRBV30 12 AWKDRGAPYGYT
TRBV27 13 ASSPQGGWEDIQY
TRBV7-9 13 ASSSDQGRYLPLH